Sequencing of this T cell receptor (beta chain) was carried out in a study of cytomegalovirus exposure and HLA in healthy donors. Germline CDR1 and CDR2: LGHNA and YNFKEQ. CDR3 size: 15 residues. Unmatched junction bases numbered 0, after V lost 1 base and J lost 2 bases. 13 Jbeta primers and 60 Vbeta primers were used for the PCR. Only in-frame clones appear in the TCRdb table, and some are missing; sequencing was by immunoSEQ multiplex PCR. The sample shows about 160,000 clones, about 75% of them seen only once. This clone has only a few counts. The receptor comes from a female donor in good health and CMV-seronegative. The material sequenced was PBMCs. This chain uses TRBV4-2 with TRBJ2-7, with TRBD2 matching over 12 bases. The CDR3 loop reads CASSQGLAGAYEQYF. For the CDR3, the DNA is TGTGCCAGCAGCCAAGGACTAGCGGGAGCCTACGAGCAGTACTTC.